These T cell receptor beta chains were read from a single sample in a study of CD8+CD57+ T cells in acquired aplastic anemia. TCRdb recomputed calls from the reads with MiXCR, one row per CDR3 protein. The table has 180,000 or so distinct CDR3 sequences, 40% to 50% seen once. Sequences were obtained from sorted CD4+, CD8+, or CD8+CD57+ T cells (not recorded which) from PBMCs. The receptors stem from a human donor with aplastic anemia. Both conserved end residues are part of each CDR3. The D gene is left open where the match is weak. Clone sizes are given selectively: once, few, many, or a class where the clone is expanded.

many TRBJ1-2 TRBV10-3 NA CAISDPFVEGRGYGYTF TGTGCCATCAGTGACCCCTTCGTCGAAGGGAGGGGGTATGGCTACACCTTC
NA TRBJ2-7 TRBV20-1 TRBD2 CSARDVITGGIYEQYF TGCAGTGCTAGAGATGTTATAACGGGAGGGATCTACGAGCAGTACTTC
few TRBJ1-2 TRBV15 NA CATSRFVGPDGYTF TGTGCCACCAGCAGGTTCGTGGGCCCTGATGGCTACACCTTC
many TRBJ2-5 TRBV7-9 NA CASSKETQYF TGTGCCAGCAGTAAAGAGACCCAGTACTTC
many TRBJ2-1 TRBV7-9 NA CASSERGWASSYNEQFF TGTGCCAGCAGCGAGAGGGGATGGGCGTCCTCCTACAATGAGCAGTTCTTC
NA TRBJ1-1 TRBV2 NA CASRFTEAFF TGTGCCAGCAGGTTCACTGAAGCTTTCTTT
few TRBJ2-7 TRBV14 TRBD1 CASSPWAATGTLIDSSYEQYF TGTGCCAGCAGCCCATGGGCCGCGACAGGGACCTTAATAGATAGCTCCTACGAGCAGTACTTC
NA TRBJ1-6 TRBV6-1 NA CASTLGTGQSPLHF TGTGCCAGCACCTTAGGAACAGGGCAGTCACCCCTCCACTTT
NA TRBJ1-6 TRBV6-4 NA CASSDIADSPLHF TGTGCCAGCAGTGACATAGCCGATTCACCCCTCCACTTT
NA TRBJ2-5 TRBV2 NA CASRYQETQYF TGTGCCAGCAGGTATCAAGAGACCCAGTACTTC
NA TRBJ1-2 TRBV2 NA CASTDPGENYGYTF TGTGCCAGTACAGACCCCGGCGAAAACTATGGCTACACCTTC
NA TRBJ2-7 TRBV2 TRBD2 CASRLAENYEQYF TGTGCCAGCAGACTAGCGGAAAACTACGAGCAGTACTTC
many TRBJ2-1 TRBV12-3/TRBV12-4 TRBD2 CASSLGGVYNEQFF TGTGCCAGCAGTTTGGGGGGGGTCTACAATGAGCAGTTCTTC
many TRBJ1-5 TRBV27 TRBD1 CASRGTGDNQPQHF TGTGCCAGCAGGGGGACAGGGGACAATCAGCCCCAGCATTTT
NA TRBJ2-5 TRBV20-1 TRBD1 CSAIDRGGEETQYF TGCAGTGCTATCGACAGGGGAGGAGAGGAGACCCAGTACTTC
NA TRBJ2-3 TRBV11-2 TRBD1 CASSREGAATLRDTQYF TGTGCCAGCAGCAGAGAGGGGGCAGCAACCCTCAGGGATACGCAGTATTTT
NA TRBJ2-2 TRBV7-2 NA CASSIDSTGELFF TGTGCCAGCAGCATCGACAGCACCGGGGAGCTGTTTTTT
many TRBJ2-2 TRBV2 TRBD1 CASGAQGARYTGELFF TGTGCCAGCGGGGCACAGGGGGCGCGGTACACCGGGGAGCTGTTTTTT
many TRBJ1-6 TRBV11-2 TRBD1 CASSDRGLENHNSPLHF TGTGCCAGCAGCGACAGGGGACTGGAGAACCATAATTCACCCCTCCACTTT
NA TRBJ2-7 TRBV10-1 TRBD1 CASTGVRDRVRYEQYF TGCGCCAGCACCGGCGTCCGGGACAGGGTACGCTACGAGCAGTACTTC